This T cell receptor beta chain came from a study of spatial heterogeneity in lung cancer. The overall study: Across the raw uncorrected reads, a unique TCR and UMI combination was observed, on average, more than ten times.

This clonotype was seen ten or more times. Its antigen is not known. Study-wide findings and caveats: Resection blood, more than follow-up blood, showed ubiquitous expanded tumor TCRs.

Documented time point: sample taken at primary tumor resection. Whole RNA came from tumor, nontumor lung or frozen PBMC and was sequenced without being sorted. The cohort: 65 to 80 early-stage, untreated non-small cell lung cancer patients. Individually, TCR cDNA molecules were each labelled with a unique molecular identifier. TCRdb processed the 5' RACE reads anew with MiXCR; each CDR3 protein has one entry. The sample includes fewer than 20,000 distinct CDR3 sequences, 20% to 25% of them seen just once. Per germline, CDR1 LGHNA and CDR2 YSLEER. The CDR3 sequence is 18 residues long. V gave up 0 bases and J gave up 2 bases, with 14 bases separating them.

V usage is TRBV4-3 and J usage is TRBJ2-6, with D maybe TRBD1 (5 bases). The source is a female donor with early-stage non-small cell lung cancer. Material: PBMCs, obtained at surgery. The CDR3 DNA is TGCGCCAGCAGCCAAGAGGGGCAGGGTTTCCCTGGGGCCAACGTCCTGACTTTC. Residues: CASSQEGQGFPGANVLTF.